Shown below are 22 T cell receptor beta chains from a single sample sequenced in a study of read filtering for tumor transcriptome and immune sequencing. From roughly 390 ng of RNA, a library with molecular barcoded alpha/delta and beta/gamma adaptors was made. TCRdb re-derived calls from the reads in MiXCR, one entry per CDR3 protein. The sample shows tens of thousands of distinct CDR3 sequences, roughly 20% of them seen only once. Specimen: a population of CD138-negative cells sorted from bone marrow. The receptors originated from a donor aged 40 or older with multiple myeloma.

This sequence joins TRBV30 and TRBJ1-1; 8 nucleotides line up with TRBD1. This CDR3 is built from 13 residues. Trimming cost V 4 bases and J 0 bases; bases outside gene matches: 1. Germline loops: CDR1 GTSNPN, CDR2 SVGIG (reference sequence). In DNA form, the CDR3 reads TGTGCCTGGAACAGGGGGATGAACACTGAAGCTTTCTTT. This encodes CAWNRGMNTEAFF.

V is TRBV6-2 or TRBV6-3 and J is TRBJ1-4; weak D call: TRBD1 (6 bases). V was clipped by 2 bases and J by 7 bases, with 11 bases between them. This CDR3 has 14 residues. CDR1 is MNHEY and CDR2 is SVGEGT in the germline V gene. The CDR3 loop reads CASSYVGAGEKLFF. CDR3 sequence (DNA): TGTGCCAGCAGTTACGTGGGGGCCGGTGAAAAACTGTTTTTT.

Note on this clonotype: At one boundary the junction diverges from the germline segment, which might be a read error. As DNA, the CDR3 is TGCAGTGCTAGAGGATCGGGACCCTACAATGATCAGTTCTTC. This sequence encodes CSARGSGPYNDQFF. This chain joins TRBV20-1 and TRBJ2-1, with D perhaps matching TRBD1 or TRBD2 (5 bases each). CDR1 is DFQATT and CDR2 is SNEGSKA in the germline V gene (reference sequence). CDR3 length: 14 residues.

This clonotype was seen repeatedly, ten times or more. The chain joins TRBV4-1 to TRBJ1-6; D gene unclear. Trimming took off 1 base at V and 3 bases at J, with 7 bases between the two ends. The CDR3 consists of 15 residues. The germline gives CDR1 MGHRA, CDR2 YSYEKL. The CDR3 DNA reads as TGCGCCAGCAGCCAAGTGGGCCTCTATAATTCACCCCTCCACTTT. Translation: CASSQVGLYNSPLHF.

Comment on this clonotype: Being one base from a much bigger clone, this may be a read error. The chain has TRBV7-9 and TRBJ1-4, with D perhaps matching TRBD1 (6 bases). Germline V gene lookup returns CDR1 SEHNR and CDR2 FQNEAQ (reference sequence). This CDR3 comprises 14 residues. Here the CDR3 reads CASSLGTASEILFF. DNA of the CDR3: TGTGCCAGCAGCTTAGGGACAGCGAGCGAAATACTGTTTTTT.

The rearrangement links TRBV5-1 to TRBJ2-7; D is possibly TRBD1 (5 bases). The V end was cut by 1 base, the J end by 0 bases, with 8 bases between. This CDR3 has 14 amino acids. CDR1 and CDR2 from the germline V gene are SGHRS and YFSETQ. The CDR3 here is CASSLQDTSYEQYF. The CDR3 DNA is TGCGCCAGCAGCTTGCAGGACACCTCCTACGAGCAGTACTTC. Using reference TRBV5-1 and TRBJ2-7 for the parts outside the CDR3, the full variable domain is KAGVTQTPRYLIKTRGQQVTLSCSPISGHRSVSWYQQTPGQGLQFLFEYFSETQRNKGNFPGRFSGRQFSNSRSEMNVSTLELGDSALYLCASSLQDTSYEQYFGPGTRLTVT.

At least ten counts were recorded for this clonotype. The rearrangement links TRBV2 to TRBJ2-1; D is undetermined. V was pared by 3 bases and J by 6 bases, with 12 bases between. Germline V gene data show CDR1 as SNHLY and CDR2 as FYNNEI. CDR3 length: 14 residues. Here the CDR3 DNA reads TGTGCCAGCAGTGAGACCCGCTCGTCCAATGAGCAGTTCTTC. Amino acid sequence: CASSETRSSNEQFF. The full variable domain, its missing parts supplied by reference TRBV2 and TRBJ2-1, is EPEVTQTPSHQVTQMGQEVILRCVPISNHLYFYWYRQILGQKVEFLVSFYNNEISEKSEIFDDQFSVERPDGSNFTLKIRSTKLEDSAMYFCASSETRSSNEQFFGPGTRLTVL.

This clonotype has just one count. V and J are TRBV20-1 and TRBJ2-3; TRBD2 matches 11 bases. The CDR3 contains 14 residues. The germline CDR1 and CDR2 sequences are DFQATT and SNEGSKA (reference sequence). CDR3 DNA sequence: TGCAGCGGAACCGCTAGCGGGGGGCCAGATACGCAGTATTTT. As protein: CSGTASGGPDTQYF.

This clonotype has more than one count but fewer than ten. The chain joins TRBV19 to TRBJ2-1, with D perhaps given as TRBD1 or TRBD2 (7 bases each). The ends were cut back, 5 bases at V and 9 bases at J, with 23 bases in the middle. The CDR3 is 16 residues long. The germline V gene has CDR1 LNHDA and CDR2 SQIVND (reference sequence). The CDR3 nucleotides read TGTGCCAGTAGTCGCAAGGGGGCGGGGGACCTAGGTGAGCAGTTCTTC. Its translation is CASSRKGAGDLGEQFF. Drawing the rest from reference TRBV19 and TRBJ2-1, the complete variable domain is DGGITQSPKYLFRKEGQNVTLSCEQNLNHDAMYWYRQDPGQGLRLIYYSQIVNDFQKGDIAEGYSVSREKKESFPLTVTSAQKNPTAFYLCASSRKGAGDLGEQFFGPGTRLTVL.

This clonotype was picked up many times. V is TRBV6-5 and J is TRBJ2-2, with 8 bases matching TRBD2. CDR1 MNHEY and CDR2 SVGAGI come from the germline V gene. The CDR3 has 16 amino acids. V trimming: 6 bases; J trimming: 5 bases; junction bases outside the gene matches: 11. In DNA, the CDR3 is TGTGCCAGCAGGGATTGGACGCTAGCGGGTACCGGGGAGCTGTTTTTT. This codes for CASRDWTLAGTGELFF.

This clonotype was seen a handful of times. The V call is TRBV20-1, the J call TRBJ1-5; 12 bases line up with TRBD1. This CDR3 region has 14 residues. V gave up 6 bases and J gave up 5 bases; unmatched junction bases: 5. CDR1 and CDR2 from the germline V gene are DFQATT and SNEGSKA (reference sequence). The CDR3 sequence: CSARDRGLDQPQHF. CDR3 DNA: TGCAGTGCAAGGGACAGGGGGCTGGATCAGCCCCAGCATTTT.

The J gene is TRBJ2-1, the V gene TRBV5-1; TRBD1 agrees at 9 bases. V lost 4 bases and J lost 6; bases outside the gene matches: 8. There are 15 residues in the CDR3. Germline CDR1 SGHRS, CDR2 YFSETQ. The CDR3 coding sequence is TGCGCCAGCAGCCGGGGCGGGACAGGGCCCAATGAGCAGTTCTTC. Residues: CASSRGGTGPNEQFF.

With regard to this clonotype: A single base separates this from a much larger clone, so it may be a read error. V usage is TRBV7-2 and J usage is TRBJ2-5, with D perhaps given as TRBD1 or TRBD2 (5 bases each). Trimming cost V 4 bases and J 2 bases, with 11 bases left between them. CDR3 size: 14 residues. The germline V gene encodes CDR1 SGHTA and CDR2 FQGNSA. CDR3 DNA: TGTGCCAGCAGCTCCATGGGGGTACAAGAGACCCAGTACTTC. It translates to CASSSMGVQETQYF.

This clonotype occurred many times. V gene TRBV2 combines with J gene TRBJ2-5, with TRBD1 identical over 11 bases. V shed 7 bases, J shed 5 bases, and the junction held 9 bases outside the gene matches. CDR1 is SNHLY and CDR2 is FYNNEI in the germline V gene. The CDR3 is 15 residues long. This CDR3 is CASILDRGRVETQYF. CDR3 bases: TGTGCCAGCATCTTGGACAGGGGGCGCGTGGAGACCCAGTACTTC.

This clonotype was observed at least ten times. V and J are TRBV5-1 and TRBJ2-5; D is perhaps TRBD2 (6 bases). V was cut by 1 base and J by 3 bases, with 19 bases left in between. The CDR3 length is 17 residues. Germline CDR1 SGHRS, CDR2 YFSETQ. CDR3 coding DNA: TGCGCCAGCAGCTTGTCCCCTCAACCGGGAGCCGAAGAGACCCAGTACTTC. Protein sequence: CASSLSPQPGAEETQYF.

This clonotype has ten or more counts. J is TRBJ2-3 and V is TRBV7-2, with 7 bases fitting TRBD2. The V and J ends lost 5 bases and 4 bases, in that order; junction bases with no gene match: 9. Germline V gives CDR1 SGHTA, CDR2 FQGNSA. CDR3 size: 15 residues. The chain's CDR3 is CASSLVGRAPDTQYF. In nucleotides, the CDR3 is TGTGCCAGCAGCCTCGTTGGGAGGGCCCCAGATACGCAGTATTTT.

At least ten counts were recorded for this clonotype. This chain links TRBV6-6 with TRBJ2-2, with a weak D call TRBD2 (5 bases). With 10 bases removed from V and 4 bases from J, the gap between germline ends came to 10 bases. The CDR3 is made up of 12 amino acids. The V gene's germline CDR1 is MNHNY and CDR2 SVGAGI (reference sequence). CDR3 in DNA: TGTGCCATGCAGAGCGGCACCGGGGAGCTGTTTTTT. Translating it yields CAMQSGTGELFF.

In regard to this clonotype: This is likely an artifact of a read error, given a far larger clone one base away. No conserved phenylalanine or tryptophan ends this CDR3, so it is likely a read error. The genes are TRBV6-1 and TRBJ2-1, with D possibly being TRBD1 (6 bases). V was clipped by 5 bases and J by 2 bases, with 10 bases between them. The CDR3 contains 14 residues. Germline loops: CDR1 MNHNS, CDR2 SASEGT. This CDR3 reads CASSLGGPYNEQFL. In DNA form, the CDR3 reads TGTGCCAGCAGTCTAGGGGGACCCTACAATGAGCAGTTCCTC.

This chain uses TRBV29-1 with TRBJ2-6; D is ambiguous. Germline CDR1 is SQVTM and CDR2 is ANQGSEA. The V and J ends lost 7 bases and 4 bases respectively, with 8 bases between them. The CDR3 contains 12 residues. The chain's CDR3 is CSAGLGANVLTF. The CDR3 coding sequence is TGCAGCGCCGGATTAGGGGCCAACGTCCTGACTTTC.

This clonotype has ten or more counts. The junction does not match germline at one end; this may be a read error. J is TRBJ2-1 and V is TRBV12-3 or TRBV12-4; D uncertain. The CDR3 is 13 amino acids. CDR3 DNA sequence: TGTGCCAGCAGTTTCGTCTCCAACAATGAGCAGTTCTTC. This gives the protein CASSFVSNNEQFF.

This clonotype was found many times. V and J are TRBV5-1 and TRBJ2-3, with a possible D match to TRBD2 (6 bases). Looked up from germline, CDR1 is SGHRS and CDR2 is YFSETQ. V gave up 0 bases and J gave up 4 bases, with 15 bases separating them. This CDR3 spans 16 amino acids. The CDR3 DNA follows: TGCGCCAGCAGCTTGGTATGGGCGTCGGGGGCAGATACGCAGTATTTT. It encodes CASSLVWASGADTQYF.

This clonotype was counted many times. The CDR3 DNA reads TGTGCCAGCAGTCAAACGGGCGCTTCGGCTTTCTTT. It yields the protein CASSQTGASAFF. V gene TRBV12-3 or TRBV12-4 combines with J gene TRBJ1-1; D ambiguous. The V end lost 5 bases, the J end lost 11 bases, and 15 bases lay between the germline ends. The CDR3 consists of 12 residues.